The T cell receptor (beta chain) under discussion was sequenced for a study of T cell changes during pregnancy in multiple sclerosis. This table comes from immunoSEQ multiplex PCR, and its TCRdb copy is limited to in-frame clones, with some not included. The profile shows tens of thousands of clones, just over 90% of them singletons. Germline V gives CDR1 SGHRS, CDR2 YFSETQ. V lost 0 bases and J lost 1, with 7 bases in between. This CDR3 has 14 residues. The specimen was peripheral blood, collected in the second trimester of pregnancy. The receptor comes from a female donor with multiple sclerosis, enrolled in a pregnancy study. J is TRBJ1-1 and V is TRBV5-1; D ambiguous. Here the CDR3 DNA reads TGCGCCAGCAGCTTGGGGCTCAAGAACACTGAAGCTTTCTTT. It encodes CASSLGLKNTEAFF. Full variable domain (remainder filled in from reference TRBV5-1 and TRBJ1-1): KAGVTQTPRYLIKTRGQQVTLSCSPISGHRSVSWYQQTPGQGLQFLFEYFSETQRNKGNFPGRFSGRQFSNSRSEMNVSTLELGDSALYLCASSLGLKNTEAFFGQGTRLTVV.